What follows are 27 T cell receptor beta chains derived from one specimen sequenced in a study of blood T cell repertoires in COVID-19. Using immunoSEQ multiplex PCR, the repertoire was profiled, and TCRdb retains in-frame clones only, with some absent. The table includes about 340,000 clones, 87% detected once. Sequences were obtained from peripheral blood. The receptors derive from a woman in her 50s with COVID-19, enrolled during active disease.

The chain carries TRBV5-1 and TRBJ1-1; D not resolved. The length of the CDR3 is 14 residues. The germline CDR1 and CDR2 sequences are SGHRS and YFSETQ. Trimming left V 0 bases short and J 8 bases short, with 14 bases between. CDR3 DNA sequence: TGCGCCAGCAGCTTGGCCACGGGGATCAGGGAAGCTTTCTTT. It translates to CASSLATGIREAFF.

V and J are TRBV7-9 and TRBJ2-5; TRBD1 aligns across 9 bases. Germline V gene data show CDR1 as SEHNR and CDR2 as FQNEAQ (reference sequence). Losses at the gene ends were 4 bases for V and 5 bases for J; bases not matched to a gene: 8. The CDR3 has 15 residues. The DNA of the CDR3 is TGTGCCAGCAGCTCCCCGGGACAGGGTTTTGAGACCCAGTACTTC. Translation: CASSSPGQGFETQYF.

A single count supports this clone. V and J are TRBV3-1 (or the pseudogene TRBV3-2) and TRBJ2-5; D perhaps matches TRBD2 (6 bases). Germline V gives CDR1 LGHDT, CDR2 YNNKEL (reference sequence). Trimming removed 1 base from V and 2 bases from J, with 14 bases in between. The CDR3 has 16 amino acids. The CDR3: CASSQVLETSQETQYF. DNA of the CDR3: TGTGCCAGCAGCCAAGTACTTGAGACTAGTCAAGAGACCCAGTACTTC.

The J gene is TRBJ1-3, the V gene TRBV9; tentative D call: TRBD1 (6 bases). The CDR3 consists of 13 residues. From germline, CDR1 is SGDLS and CDR2 YYNGEE. V lost 5 bases and J 1 base, leaving 7 bases between the germline ends. The CDR3 reads CASSRGSGNTIYF. The DNA for the CDR3 is TGTGCCAGCAGTAGGGGGTCTGGAAACACCATATATTTT. Using reference TRBV9 and TRBJ1-3 for the parts outside the CDR3, the full variable domain is DSGVTQTPKHLITATGQRVTLRCSPRSGDLSVYWYQQSLDQGLQFLIQYYNGEERAKGNILERFSAQQFPDLHSELNLSSLELGDSALYFCASSRGSGNTIYFGEGSWLTVV.

The chain recombines TRBV19 with TRBJ1-4, with 7 bases matching TRBD1. Germline CDR1 and CDR2: LNHDA and SQIVND (reference sequence). The trim removed 7 bases at V and 2 bases at J, leaving 4 bases unmatched. The CDR3 spans 14 residues. The CDR3, as DNA: TGTGCCAGTACCTTGACAGGGACTAATGAAAAACTGTTTTTT. Translating it yields CASTLTGTNEKLFF.

This clone was picked up a small number of times. This sequence joins TRBV28 and TRBJ1-1; 10 positions agree with TRBD1. Germline V CDR1 and CDR2: MDHEN, SYDVKM. V shed 6 bases, J shed 2 bases, and the junction held 12 bases outside the gene matches. This CDR3 spans 17 amino acids. The CDR3 reads CASRQNRDRGPNTEAFF. Written as DNA, the CDR3 is TGTGCCAGCAGGCAAAACCGGGACAGGGGACCTAACACTGAAGCTTTCTTT.

The chain uses TRBV4-2 and TRBJ1-6; TRBD1 matches 8 bases. The V gene's germline CDR1 is LGHNA and CDR2 YNFKEQ. The CDR3 has 15 residues. With 2 bases clipped from V and 7 bases from J, the junction kept 4 bases outside the gene matches. For the CDR3, the DNA is TGTGCCAGCAGCCAACCACAGGGGGGCAATTCACCCCTCCACTTT. Translating it yields CASSQPQGGNSPLHF.

The chain employs TRBV5-1 and TRBJ2-3, with 7 bases matching TRBD2. After removal of 1 base from V and 2 bases from J, the junction contained 4 bases not matched to a gene. The germline V gene has CDR1 SGHRS and CDR2 YFSETQ. CDR3 size: 15 residues. CDR3 bases: TGCGCCAGCAGCTTGCGGCTAGCGGACACAGATACGCAGTATTTT. Protein product: CASSLRLADTDTQYF. Full variable domain (remainder filled in from reference TRBV5-1 and TRBJ2-3): KAGVTQTPRYLIKTRGQQVTLSCSPISGHRSVSWYQQTPGQGLQFLFEYFSETQRNKGNFPGRFSGRQFSNSRSEMNVSTLELGDSALYLCASSLRLADTDTQYFGPGTRLTVL.

This sequence joins TRBV6-5 and TRBJ2-1; the D is unclear. The CDR3 sequence is 11 residues long. V lost 7 bases to trimming and J lost 4 bases, with 5 bases between them. The germline V gene has CDR1 MNHEY and CDR2 SVGAGI. The CDR3 loop is CASMEYNEQFF. The CDR3 DNA sequence: TGTGCCAGCATGGAGTACAATGAGCAGTTCTTC.

DNA for the CDR3: TGTGCCAGCAGTCAGGGCAGCACCTACGAGCAGTACTTC. Translation: CASSQGSTYEQYF. V is TRBV27 and J is TRBJ2-7; D might be TRBD1 (5 bases). Germline CDR1 MNHEY, CDR2 SMNVEV (reference sequence). The CDR3 covers 13 residues. The ends were cut back, 5 bases at V and 2 bases at J, with 10 bases in the middle.

The rearrangement links TRBV5-1 to TRBJ1-1; the match to TRBD1 covers 7 bases. The CDR3 runs 15 residues. The germline CDR1 and CDR2 sequences are SGHRS and YFSETQ. J gave up 1 base and V 0 bases, and 3 bases lay outside the gene matches. This chain's CDR3 is CASSLAQGPNTEAFF. CDR3 nucleotide sequence: TGCGCCAGCAGCTTGGCACAGGGGCCGAACACTGAAGCTTTCTTT. Combining the CDR3 with reference TRBV5-1 and TRBJ1-1 gives the whole variable domain KAGVTQTPRYLIKTRGQQVTLSCSPISGHRSVSWYQQTPGQGLQFLFEYFSETQRNKGNFPGRFSGRQFSNSRSEMNVSTLELGDSALYLCASSLAQGPNTEAFFGQGTRLTVV.

The V call is TRBV4-3, the J call TRBJ2-1; TRBD1 matches 10 bases. V shed 1 base, J shed 7 bases, and the junction held 10 bases outside the gene matches. The CDR3 has 17 amino acids. The germline CDR1 and CDR2 sequences are LGHNA and YSLEER. This CDR3 reads CASSQGRDRGVGNEQFF. The CDR3 DNA follows: TGCGCCAGCAGCCAAGGACGGGACAGGGGCGTGGGGAATGAGCAGTTCTTC.

The chain has TRBV2 and TRBJ2-1; 7 nucleotides line up with TRBD2. J lost 7 bases, V lost 4 bases, and 4 bases had no gene match. The germline V gene encodes CDR1 SNHLY and CDR2 FYNNEI. The CDR3 consists of 13 residues. Written as DNA, the CDR3 is TGTGCCAGCAGTGGAACGGGGGGTAATGAGCAGTTCTTC. As protein: CASSGTGGNEQFF.

The chain carries TRBV12-5 and TRBJ1-1; 8 nucleotides match TRBD1. The germline CDR1 and CDR2 sequences are LGHNT and FRNRAP. The CDR3 length is 15 residues. V shed 3 bases, J shed 4 bases, and the junction held 7 bases outside the gene matches. The CDR3 loop is CASGLERTGSTEAFF. CDR3 nucleotides: TGTGCTAGTGGTTTAGAGAGGACAGGGTCCACTGAAGCTTTCTTT.

J is TRBJ2-3 and V is TRBV3-1 (or the pseudogene TRBV3-2); D unclear. The CDR3 consists of 13 residues. The V end lost 1 base, the J end lost 5 bases, and 7 bases lay between the germline ends. CDR1 and CDR2 (germline): LGHDT, YNNKEL (reference sequence). For the CDR3, the DNA is TGTGCCAGCAGCCAAGCGACTCGAGATACGCAGTATTTT. This translates into CASSQATRDTQYF.

In DNA form, the CDR3 reads TGTGCCAGCAGGACATTTATGACTAGCGGGGGCCTCACAGATACGCAGTATTTT. Protein product: CASRTFMTSGGLTDTQYF. The gene calls are TRBV25-1 and TRBJ2-3; 12 bases line up with TRBD2. J lost 2 bases, V lost 6 bases, and 12 bases had no gene match. This CDR3 is built from 18 residues. Germline V gene sequence: CDR1 MGHDK, CDR2 SYGVNS.

This clone came up once. CDR3 coding DNA: TGTGCCAGCAGTGAATGGGGAGCGGGAGGGACTGGCGAGCAGTACTTC. Translating it yields CASSEWGAGGTGEQYF. The chain joins TRBV25-1 to TRBJ2-7; 10 bases are shared with TRBD2. V shed 1 base and J 6 bases; nucleotides not matched to a gene: 9. CDR3 length equals 16 residues. Germline lookup yields CDR1 MGHDK and CDR2 SYGVNS.

The V and J genes are TRBV6-6 and TRBJ2-1; 10 bases are a match to TRBD2. The V gene's germline CDR1 is MNHNY and CDR2 SVGAGI (reference sequence). With 7 bases clipped from V and 8 bases from J, the junction kept 11 bases outside the gene matches. This CDR3 has 15 amino acids. Here the CDR3 DNA reads TGTGCCAGCAACCAACTAACTAGCGGGAACGATGAGCAGTTCTTC. Residues: CASNQLTSGNDEQFF.

V gene TRBV27 combines with J gene TRBJ1-2, with TRBD1 matching 9 bases. Germline-derived CDR1 and CDR2 are MNHEY and SMNVEV (reference sequence). The CDR3 contains 14 residues. V was pared by 5 bases and J by 8 bases, with 9 bases of the junction left unmatched. DNA for the CDR3: TGTGCCAGCAGTCCACAGGGGGCTATACGGGGCTACACCTTC. Its translation is CASSPQGAIRGYTF.

Worth noting for this clone: Other nucleotide sequences in the sample specify the same CDR3. This sequence joins TRBV30 and TRBJ1-2; 9 bases align to TRBD1. CDR3 length: 13 amino acids. V gave up 0 bases and J gave up 4 bases; unmatched junction bases: 0. Germline CDR1 reads GTSNPN; CDR2 reads SVGIG (reference sequence). The CDR3 sequence: CAWSVQGAYGYTF. Written as DNA, the CDR3 is TGTGCCTGGAGTGTACAGGGGGCCTATGGCTACACCTTC.

A few counts support this clone. The chain employs TRBV27 and TRBJ1-3; maybe TRBD1 (5 bases). Germline V CDR1 and CDR2: MNHEY, SMNVEV (reference sequence). V was cut by 3 bases and J by 2 bases, with 8 bases left in between. This CDR3 comprises 14 residues. The CDR3: CASSFRGTGNTIYF. DNA for the CDR3: TGTGCCAGCAGTTTTCGGGGGACTGGAAACACCATATATTTT.

This rearrangement joins TRBV7-3 to TRBJ2-2, with D possibly being TRBD2 (7 bases). Germline V gene data show CDR1 as SGHTA and CDR2 as FQGTGA. The CDR3 extends over 18 amino acids. V was cut by 5 bases and J by 5 bases, with 24 bases left in between. Here the CDR3 reads CASSPIGGGSALTGELFF. The CDR3 nucleotides are TGTGCCAGCAGCCCAATAGGGGGGGGCAGCGCCCTAACCGGGGAGCTGTTTTTT.

The gene calls are TRBV18 and TRBJ1-5, with D unresolved. This CDR3 comprises 13 residues. Germline CDR1 KGHSH, CDR2 LQKENI. Trimming removed 1 base from V and 8 bases from J, with 9 bases in between. The chain's CDR3 is CASSPRGEEPQHF. The DNA for the CDR3 is TGTGCCAGCTCACCACGAGGAGAAGAGCCCCAGCATTTT.

The chain links TRBV25-1 to TRBJ1-1; possibly TRBD1 for D (5 bases). The CDR3 is 15 residues long. CDR1 MGHDK and CDR2 SYGVNS come from the germline V gene. V was clipped by 3 bases and J by 6 bases, with 17 bases between them. In DNA, the CDR3 is TGTGCCAGCAGTGACCCCGGGGGTTTTGGCCCTGAAGCTTTCTTT. This sequence encodes CASSDPGGFGPEAFF. Using reference TRBV25-1 and TRBJ1-1 for the parts outside the CDR3, the full variable domain is EADIYQTPRYLVIGTGKKITLECSQTMGHDKMYWYQQDPGMELHLIHYSYGVNSTEKGDLSSESTVSRIRTEHFPLTLESARPSHTSQYLCASSDPGGFGPEAFFGQGTRLTVV.

This clone showed up just once. The chain carries TRBV7-9 and TRBJ2-5; TRBD1 matches 10 bases. The CDR3 loop spans 14 amino acids. Per the germline V gene, CDR1 is SEHNR and CDR2 is FQNEAQ (reference sequence). The V and J ends lost 5 bases and 4 bases, in that order; junction bases with no gene match: 4. In nucleotides, the CDR3 is TGTGCCAGCAGCCCCCGGGACAGGGGAGAGACCCAGTACTTC. Protein sequence: CASSPRDRGETQYF.

The rearrangement uses TRBV30 and TRBJ1-1; D call uncertain. The CDR3 is made up of 11 amino acids. The V gene's germline CDR1 is GTSNPN and CDR2 SVGIG (reference sequence). V was clipped by 0 bases and J by 8 bases, with 7 bases between them. This chain's CDR3 is CAWSVWQEAFF. CDR3 DNA sequence: TGTGCCTGGAGTGTTTGGCAGGAAGCTTTCTTT.

The chain carries TRBV7-2 and TRBJ2-5; D is ambiguous. The V gene lost 7 bases and the J gene lost 2 bases, with 17 bases spanning the gap. This CDR3 is built from 15 residues. Germline lookup yields CDR1 SGHTA and CDR2 FQGNSA. Written as DNA, the CDR3 is TGTGCCAGCAACGCCAATGGGCAGGTTCAAGAGACCCAGTACTTC. Residues: CASNANGQVQETQYF.